This record concerns one T cell receptor (beta chain) sequence. Antigen unknown. The sample comes from a study of CD8+CD57+ T cells in acquired aplastic anemia. Points from the study as a whole: Patients and controls shared nearly 30 CD8+ CDR3 sequences, which appeared highly expressed in patients and within their immunodominant clones.

This CDR3 spans 14 amino acids. CDR1 and CDR2 (germline): DFQATT, SNEGSKA (reference sequence). With 3 bases clipped from V and 5 bases from J, the junction kept 3 bases outside the gene matches. Previously, flow cytometry had revealed CD8+CD57+ cell expansion in the patients chosen for sequencing. Genomic DNA was employed as the template in profiling TCR beta VDJ and CDR3. Using its own MiXCR run on the reads, TCRdb lists one record per CDR3 protein. The top ten clones hold 0.82% of a sample with 450,000 to 550,000 distinct CDR3 sequences, approximately 33% of them seen once. This chain links TRBV20-1 with TRBJ2-3, with 12 bases aligning to TRBD1. Sequencing was done on a sample of sorted CD4+, CD8+, or CD8+CD57+ T cells (not recorded which) from PBMCs. This receptor was identified in a human donor with aplastic anemia. The CDR3 DNA reads TGCAGTGCTAGCGGGGACAGGGGGCGAGATACGCAGTATTTT. This sequence encodes CSASGDRGRDTQYF.